One sample yielded the 18 T cell receptor beta chains listed below, sequenced in a study of blood T cell dynamics during melanoma immunotherapy (dated by TCRdb to the early 2020s). The library was produced with the immunoSEQ multiplex PCR assay. Entries here come from immuneACCESS through TCRdb and include only in-frame sequences with V and J called. Some clones fail to appear in such tables; in the studies checked, an unresolved V gene covers under half of the shortfall, and the cause of the remainder is unknown. The sample table holds approximately 28,000 clones, of which around four fifths were seen once. Approximately 10% of the sample is in the top ten clones. According to the study, the label for this sample's time point signals: week 3, after first cycle of checkpoint inhibitor. The sample was blood, taken from a patient treated with checkpoint blockade. The receptors were sampled from a human donor with melanoma.

The V gene is TRBV2, the J gene TRBJ2-3, with 8 nucleotides matching TRBD2. Per germline, CDR1 SNHLY and CDR2 FYNNEI. The V segment lost 4 bases and the J segment 0 bases; nucleotides outside the gene matches: 9. The CDR3 has 17 residues. The CDR3 DNA sequence: TGTGCCAGCAGTGCCGTAGCGGGGACAACTAGCACAGATACGCAGTATTTT. This translates into CASSAVAGTTSTDTQYF.

This clone was seen a single time. The chain employs TRBV15 and TRBJ2-5; maybe TRBD2 (6 bases). Per the germline V gene, CDR1 is LNHNV and CDR2 is YYDKDF (reference sequence). The length of the CDR3 is 15 residues. The V and J ends lost 3 bases and 1 base respectively, with 12 bases between them. The CDR3 DNA reads TGTGCCACCAGCAGGGCCGGGGACTTCCAAGAGACCCAGTACTTC. Translation: CATSRAGDFQETQYF.

This chain joins TRBV9 and TRBJ1-1; no clear D gene. The germline CDR1 and CDR2 sequences are SGDLS and YYNGEE. Trimming removed 0 bases from V and 5 bases from J, with 17 bases in between. CDR3 length: 16 amino acids. CDR3 nucleotide sequence: TGTGCCAGCAGCGTAGAAATGTGGGCTGGGGTTACTGAAGCTTTCTTT. It codes for CASSVEMWAGVTEAFF.

The chain uses TRBV11-2 and TRBJ2-7; D remains ambiguous. This CDR3 has 16 amino acids. Germline loops: CDR1 SGHAT, CDR2 FQNNGV. The ends were cut back, 5 bases at V and 2 bases at J, with 19 bases in the middle. In DNA, the CDR3 is TGTGCCAGCAGCGCGATCCGGACCACTCCTCCCTACGAGCAGTACTTC. This gives the protein CASSAIRTTPPYEQYF.

V is TRBV11-2 and J is TRBJ2-3; D is undetermined. This CDR3 has 15 amino acids. Trimming took off 3 bases at V and 2 bases at J, with 12 bases between the two ends. Germline lookup yields CDR1 SGHAT and CDR2 FQNNGV. CDR3 residues: CASSFAAILTDTQYF. The CDR3 DNA follows: TGTGCCAGCAGCTTCGCCGCTATACTCACAGATACGCAGTATTTT.

V gene TRBV21-1 combines with J gene TRBJ1-1. TRBV21-1 is given as a pseudogene. The CDR3 has 16 amino acids. The CDR3 protein is CASRRRTGTPSTEAFF. For the CDR3, the DNA is TGTGCCAGCAGGAGACGTACCGGGACGCCAAGCACTGAAGCTTTCTTT.

This chain connects TRBV2 to TRBJ2-5; D call uncertain. The V end lost 3 bases, the J end lost 5 bases, and 4 bases lay between the germline ends. The CDR3 covers 11 residues. CDR1 is SNHLY, CDR2 FYNNEI, per germline. The CDR3 sequence is CASSDSETQYF. CDR3 nucleotide sequence: TGTGCCAGCAGTGACAGTGAGACCCAGTACTTC.

The chain has TRBV2 and TRBJ1-3; D is ambiguous. The CDR3 is 15 residues long. With 6 bases removed from V and 0 bases from J, the gap between germline ends came to 12 bases. Germline V gene sequence: CDR1 SNHLY, CDR2 FYNNEI. The CDR3 loop is CASSYGRLSGNTIYF. In nucleotides, the CDR3 is TGTGCCAGCAGCTATGGACGGCTCTCTGGAAACACCATATATTTT.

This sequence joins TRBV29-1 and TRBJ2-5, with D uncertain. CDR1 and CDR2 (germline): SQVTM, ANQGSEA. This CDR3 region has 12 residues. V was cut by 2 bases and J by 2 bases, with 6 bases left in between. CDR3 sequence reads: CSVEPLQETQYF. In nucleotides, the CDR3 is TGCAGCGTTGAACCCCTGCAAGAGACCCAGTACTTC.

The V gene is TRBV2, the J gene TRBJ2-3, with D perhaps TRBD2 (6 bases). Germline lookup yields CDR1 SNHLY and CDR2 FYNNEI. V lost 2 bases and J 0 bases, leaving 9 bases between the germline ends. The CDR3 contains 15 residues. CDR3 loop: CASSERTKSTDTQYF. The CDR3 coding sequence is TGTGCCAGCAGTGAACGGACTAAAAGCACAGATACGCAGTATTTT.

This clone showed up just once. The chain joins TRBV9 to TRBJ1-1, with D possibly TRBD1 on 6 matching bases. Looked up from germline, CDR1 is SGDLS and CDR2 is YYNGEE. The CDR3 has 17 residues. The germline V and J ends were trimmed by 0 bases and 0 bases, with 15 bases remaining between them. DNA of the CDR3: TGTGCCAGCAGCGTAGACGTTCTAGGGGGGATGAACACTGAAGCTTTCTTT. This gives the protein CASSVDVLGGMNTEAFF.

The rearrangement uses TRBV9 and TRBJ1-6; maybe TRBD1 (5 bases). Per germline, CDR1 SGDLS and CDR2 YYNGEE. The length of the CDR3 is 14 residues. V gave up 3 bases and J gave up 6 bases, with 10 bases separating them. The CDR3 loop reads CASSEGPTNSPLHF. In DNA form, the CDR3 reads TGTGCCAGCAGCGAGGGGCCCACTAATTCACCCCTCCACTTT.

This sequence joins TRBV29-1 and TRBJ2-1, with D possibly being TRBD1 or TRBD2 (5 bases each). The CDR3 consists of 14 residues. Germline V gene data show CDR1 as SQVTM and CDR2 as ANQGSEA. The germline V and J ends were trimmed by 7 bases and 0 bases, with 13 bases remaining between them. The CDR3 reads CSAGTPSSYNEQFF. CDR3 sequence (DNA): TGCAGCGCCGGGACCCCAAGCTCCTACAATGAGCAGTTCTTC.

V and J are TRBV7-2 and TRBJ2-7; 12 nucleotides agree with TRBD1. The J segment lost 4 bases and the V segment lost 5 bases, leaving 6 bases of the junction unmatched. CDR1 and CDR2 from the germline V gene are SGHTA and FQGNSA. The CDR3 runs 15 residues. This CDR3 is CASSMGTGGRYEQYF. For the CDR3, the DNA is TGTGCCAGCAGCATGGGGACAGGGGGCCGGTACGAGCAGTACTTC.

The genes are TRBV5-1 and TRBJ2-7; 9 bases are a match to TRBD2. From germline, CDR1 is SGHRS and CDR2 YFSETQ. The CDR3 runs to 16 residues. J lost 1 base, V lost 0 bases, and 5 bases had no gene match. CDR3 in DNA: TGCGCCAGCAGCTTGGATAATAGCGGGAGTTCCTACGAGCAGTACTTC. Its protein product is CASSLDNSGSSYEQYF.

The V and J genes are TRBV30 and TRBJ1-4; D not resolved. V lost 0 bases and J 6 bases, leaving 14 bases between the germline ends. The CDR3 covers 15 residues. Germline V gene data show CDR1 as GTSNPN and CDR2 as SVGIG (reference sequence). The CDR3 nucleotides read TGTGCCTGGAGTGTACCGCGGGGTTTATATGAAAAACTGTTTTTT. Residues: CAWSVPRGLYEKLFF.

A single count supports this clone. CDR3: CASSIRGRGQFAEQYF. The CDR3, as DNA: TGTGCCAGTAGTATAAGAGGGCGGGGGCAGTTCGCCGAGCAGTACTTC. This chain links TRBV19 with TRBJ2-7; a possible D gene is TRBD2 (7 bases). V was clipped by 2 bases and J by 6 bases, with 20 bases between them. This CDR3 has 16 residues. CDR1 and CDR2 (germline): LNHDA, SQIVND (reference sequence).

This clone turned up a few times. The V gene is TRBV6-1, the J gene TRBJ2-7; D remains ambiguous. The CDR3 is 14 amino acids. The germline V gene has CDR1 MNHNS and CDR2 SASEGT. Between the trimmed V and J ends, which lost 1 base and 7 bases, there was a span of 14 bases. The CDR3 sequence is CASSEGWVPREQYF. Here the CDR3 DNA reads TGTGCCAGCAGTGAAGGGTGGGTCCCTAGGGAGCAGTACTTC.